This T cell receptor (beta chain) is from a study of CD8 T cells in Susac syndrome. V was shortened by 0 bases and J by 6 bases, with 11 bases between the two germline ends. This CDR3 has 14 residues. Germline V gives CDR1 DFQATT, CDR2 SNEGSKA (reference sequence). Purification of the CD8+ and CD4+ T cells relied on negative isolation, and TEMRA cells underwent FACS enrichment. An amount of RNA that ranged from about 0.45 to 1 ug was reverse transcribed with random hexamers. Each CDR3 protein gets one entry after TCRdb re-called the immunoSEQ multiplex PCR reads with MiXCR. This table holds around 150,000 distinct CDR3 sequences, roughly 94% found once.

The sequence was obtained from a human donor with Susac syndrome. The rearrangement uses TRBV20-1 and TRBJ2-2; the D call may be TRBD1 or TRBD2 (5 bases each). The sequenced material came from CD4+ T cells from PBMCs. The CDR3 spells CSARENVGAGELFF. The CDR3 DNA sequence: TGCAGTGCTAGAGAAAATGTGGGGGCCGGGGAGCTGTTTTTT.